This T cell receptor (beta chain) appears in the sequencing data of a study of Ad26.COV2.S vaccination and SARS-CoV-2 variants. Study summary: In the COV1001 trial, the donor was in the Ad26.COV2.S arm.

Overall study results and limits: Vaccine and placebo recipients had comparable breadth of non-spike TCRs.

Of note for this clone: Antigen unknown.

Treatment noted: around 19 received Ad26.COV2.S at low or high dose, single or two shots; roughly five received placebo; per-sample allocation not given. Samples analyzed were those drawn on day 63 after the first vaccine or placebo injection. Germline V gives CDR1 SQVTM, CDR2 ANQGSEA. The CDR3 has 14 residues. With V trimmed by 6 bases and J by 0 bases, 7 bases remained unmatched. Measured with immunoSEQ multiplex PCR; TCRdb has only the in-frame clones, and not every one. Among some 330,000 clones listed, almost 90% were seen once. This clonotype was obtained from a person aged 18 to 59 who received the Ad26.COV2.S COVID-19 vaccine or a placebo. The material sequenced was peripheral blood, taken in a trial of Ad26.COV2.S vaccine versus placebo. V usage is TRBV29-1 and J usage is TRBJ2-5; TRBD1 agrees at 7 bases. The DNA of the CDR3 is TGCAGCGTCCCCCGGGACAGTAACCAAGAGACCCAGTACTTC. Encoded protein: CSVPRDSNQETQYF.